This T cell receptor (beta chain) was observed in a study of T-cell reconstitution after alpha-beta-depleted transplantation in children listed by TCRdb under 2016. As for the study more broadly: The study quantitatively tracked T-cell immune reconstitution after TCRalphabeta/CD19-depleted allogeneic hematopoietic cell transplantation in children using TCR repertoire profiling. Points the paper makes about the study in general: In some patients, the high TCRbeta diversity seen at day 60 was put down to recipient T cells and intrathymic progenitors that had survived conditioning. About two months after transplant, the apparently early recovery of alphabetaT-cell counts reportedly depended on just several hundred clones that had expanded rapidly and came from non-depleted graft cells. Over the following months the frequencies of hyperexpanded clones went down, and after one year T-cell counts and TCRbeta diversity were mostly credited to newly produced T cells.

Many counts were recorded for this clonotype. Its target antigen remains unknown. Within one base of it there is no much larger clone, and no base qualities were kept. The library came from PCR. The sample was run on an Illumina HiSeq 2500. Molecular barcoding was employed in the preparation of TCR libraries, with unique molecular identifiers being used to normalize TCRbeta repertoire quantification. In-frame beta chains were kept once TCRdb had trimmed the public reads at Q25 with fastp and called clones with MiXCR. Records with the same CDR3 protein are collapsed into one entry carrying the most frequent genes and DNA. Present in this sample are just over 950,000 distinct CDR3 sequences, about 31% of which were seen just once. Of the sample, around 30% is held by the ten largest clones. The treatment or condition label corresponds to: allogeneic hematopoietic cell transplantation with graft depleted of TCRalphabeta T cells and CD19 B cells. TCRalphabeta/CD19-depleted allogeneic hematopoietic cell grafts were given to the transplant recipients, all of whom were children.

Cut back by 4 bases and 4 bases, the V and J ends lie 16 bases apart. The cysteine opens and the phenylalanine closes a CDR3 of 15 amino acids. Only the CDR3 part of the read is kept: 45 bases, read in frame from the first base. As encoded in the germline V gene, CDR1 is SGHTA while CDR2 is FQGNSA. The clonotype comes from a boy under two years old who had a stem cell transplant for SCID, so the T cells may come from the graft donor. The chain couples TRBV7-2 to TRBJ1-1; matching of 5 bases hints at TRBD1 as the D gene. The source material was PBMCs, mostly from graft donor cells, sampled 360 days after TCRalphabeta/CD19-depleted stem cell transplant. For the CDR3, the sequence is CASSSGAGRATEAFF. The nucleotides read TGTGCCAGCAGCTCTGGGGCCGGGAGGGCCACTGAAGCTTTCTTT.